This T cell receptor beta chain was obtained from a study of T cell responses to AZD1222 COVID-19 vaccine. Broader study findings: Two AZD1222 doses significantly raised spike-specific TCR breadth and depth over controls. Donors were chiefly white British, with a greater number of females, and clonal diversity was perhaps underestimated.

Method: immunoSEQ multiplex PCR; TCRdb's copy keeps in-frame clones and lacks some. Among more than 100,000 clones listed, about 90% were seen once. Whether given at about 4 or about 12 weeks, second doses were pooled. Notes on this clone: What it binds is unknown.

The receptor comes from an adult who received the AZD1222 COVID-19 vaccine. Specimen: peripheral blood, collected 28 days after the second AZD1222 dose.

The CDR3, as DNA: TGTGCCAGCTCACCTGGGACCGCTTCGGAAAAACTGTTTTTT. Its translation is CASSPGTASEKLFF. The V call is TRBV18, the J call TRBJ1-4, with D possibly TRBD1 on 5 matching bases. The CDR3 is made up of 14 amino acids. Germline CDR1 KGHSH, CDR2 LQKENI. The V end lost 3 bases, the J end lost 8 bases, and 13 bases lay between the germline ends.